This note documents a single T cell receptor beta chain sequence. The antigen is unknown. This sample is drawn from a study of T-cell memory formation after mild COVID-19. Study observations and caveats: Whether day 37 second-wave clones are SARS-CoV-2-specific was not confirmed.

The germline gives CDR1 SGHRS, CDR2 YFSETQ. This CDR3 has 15 amino acids. The V end lost 1 base, the J end lost 4 bases, and 9 bases lay between the germline ends. TCR alpha and TCR beta cDNA libraries with sample barcodes and UMIs came from 5'RACE using constant-segment primers. Via MiXCR, TCRdb re-called the 5' RACE reads, giving one row per CDR3 protein. Here the sample spans 180,000 or so distinct CDR3 sequences, around 10% being singletons. This sequence was found in a young man who had mild COVID-19 (a few samples of this study predate the infection). Cell type and time point are not known. This chain links TRBV5-1 with TRBJ1-6; tentatively, D is TRBD1 (5 bases). The sample comprised PBMCs or a T cell subset sorted from them (not recorded which). The DNA of the CDR3 is TGCGCCAGCAGCTTGTGGGGCGATTATAATTCACCCCTCCACTTT. It specifies CASSLWGDYNSPLHF.